This T cell receptor beta chain was identified in a study of cytomegalovirus exposure and HLA in healthy donors. Vbeta (60) and Jbeta (13) primers were used in the PCR. Libraries were prepared by immunoSEQ multiplex PCR; TCRdb keeps only in-frame clonotypes and omits some of them. This repertoire shows about 160,000 clones, 70% to 85% found once; its top ten account for around 1.9%. V was pared by 1 base and J by 6 bases, with 13 bases of the junction left unmatched. This CDR3 comprises 18 residues. Germline V CDR1 and CDR2: SGDLS, YYNGEE. This clone has only a few counts. This chain links TRBV9 with TRBJ2-2; TRBD2 aligns across 9 bases. The sample was PBMCs. The receptor comes from a man aged 35 to 55 in good health and CMV-seronegative. The CDR3 loop reads CASSVPPGGRASPGELFF. The CDR3 coding sequence is TGTGCCAGCAGCGTACCCCCTGGCGGGAGGGCCTCGCCCGGGGAGCTGTTTTTT.